The 14 T cell receptor beta chains in this list originate from one sample, sequenced in a study of T cells in localized non-small cell lung cancer. Method: immunoSEQ multiplex PCR; TCRdb's copy keeps in-frame clones and lacks some. This sample has approximately 54,000 clones, with roughly 90% found just once. Here the sequenced sample was peripheral blood, taken before any cancer treatment. The receptors derive from a woman between 35 and 70 years old with stage I lung adenocarcinoma.

This sequence joins TRBV2 and TRBJ1-1, with D unresolved. V gave up 1 base and J gave up 2 bases, with 11 bases separating them. Germline V gene sequence: CDR1 SNHLY, CDR2 FYNNEI. This CDR3 is 15 amino acids long. The CDR3 sequence is CASSEVLGSNTEAFF. CDR3 in DNA: TGTGCCAGCAGTGAAGTGCTGGGTTCTAACACTGAAGCTTTCTTT.

Here the CDR3 DNA reads TGTGCCAGCAGCTCCCCTGCGGGGAGGCAAGAGACCCAGTACTTC. This codes for CASSSPAGRQETQYF. The chain joins TRBV5-6 to TRBJ2-5; TRBD2 is a possible D gene (6 bases). This CDR3 spans 15 amino acids. The germline gives CDR1 SGHDT, CDR2 YYEEEE. Trimming pared 3 bases from V and 2 bases from J, leaving 14 bases between.

The CDR3 coding sequence is TGTGCCAGCAGCCCGGGTAACGGTGGCTACACCTTC. Its protein product is CASSPGNGGYTF. The V call is TRBV6-5, the J call TRBJ1-2, with D hard to call. Trimming removed 6 bases from V and 7 bases from J, with 12 bases in between. CDR1 and CDR2 from the germline V gene are MNHEY and SVGAGI. This CDR3 spans 12 amino acids.

The chain combines TRBV5-1 with TRBJ2-6; the match to TRBD2 covers 7 bases. CDR3 length: 15 residues. CDR1 is SGHRS, CDR2 YFSETQ, per germline. Trimming cost V 6 bases and J 0 bases; bases outside gene matches: 3. The CDR3 sequence: CASTPGGSGANVLTF. For the CDR3, the DNA is TGCGCCAGCACCCCGGGAGGCTCTGGGGCCAACGTCCTGACTTTC.

J is TRBJ2-3 and V is TRBV19, with 9 positions matching TRBD1. Trimming at V came to 6 bases and at J to 1 base, leaving 8 bases not matched to a gene. Germline V CDR1 and CDR2: LNHDA, SQIVND (reference sequence). The CDR3 runs 16 residues. This CDR3 is CASSRGTGLRTDTQYF. CDR3 bases: TGTGCCAGTAGCAGAGGGACAGGGCTCCGCACAGATACGCAGTATTTT. Together with reference TRBV19 and TRBJ2-3, the CDR3 gives the full variable domain: DGGITQSPKYLFRKEGQNVTLSCEQNLNHDAMYWYRQDPGQGLRLIYYSQIVNDFQKGDIAEGYSVSREKKESFPLTVTSAQKNPTAFYLCASSRGTGLRTDTQYFGPGTRLTVL.

The chain uses TRBV18 and TRBJ2-7; 7 nucleotides agree with TRBD2. CDR3 length equals 17 residues. Germline CDR1 and CDR2: KGHSH and LQKENI. The V and J ends lost 1 base and 6 bases, in that order; junction bases with no gene match: 15. The CDR3 loop reads CASSPLSAGGLVSEQYF. CDR3 DNA sequence: TGTGCCAGCTCACCACTATCCGCCGGCGGACTAGTTAGCGAGCAGTACTTC.

J is TRBJ2-7 and V is TRBV5-1; no clear D. The germline V gene encodes CDR1 SGHRS and CDR2 YFSETQ. This CDR3 has 14 amino acids. Trimming took off 1 base at V and 5 bases at J, with 13 bases between the two ends. CDR3 amino acids: CASSLLGLGDEQYF. CDR3 nucleotides: TGCGCCAGCAGCTTGTTGGGTCTTGGAGACGAGCAGTACTTC. Filled out from reference TRBV5-1 and TRBJ2-7, the complete variable domain reads KAGVTQTPRYLIKTRGQQVTLSCSPISGHRSVSWYQQTPGQGLQFLFEYFSETQRNKGNFPGRFSGRQFSNSRSEMNVSTLELGDSALYLCASSLLGLGDEQYFGPGTRLTVT.

V usage is TRBV28 and J usage is TRBJ2-1; no reliable D call. The length of the CDR3 is 13 residues. Germline loops: CDR1 MDHEN, CDR2 SYDVKM. Deletions cut 5 bases from V and 5 bases from J, with 10 bases between. The chain's CDR3 is CASSPTLNNEQFF. CDR3 sequence (DNA): TGTGCCAGCAGTCCAACCCTGAACAATGAGCAGTTCTTC.

The rearrangement joins TRBV4-3 to TRBJ2-2, with D possibly called TRBD1 or TRBD2 (6 bases each). Trimming stripped 0 bases from V and 4 bases from J, with 27 bases between. The CDR3 runs 21 residues. Germline lookup yields CDR1 LGHNA and CDR2 YSLEER. The chain's CDR3 is CASSQEWVQGMWGEPTGELFF. The CDR3 DNA reads as TGCGCCAGCAGCCAAGAGTGGGTTCAGGGGATGTGGGGGGAGCCCACCGGGGAGCTGTTTTTT.

V and J are TRBV14 and TRBJ1-1, with a tentative D call TRBD1 (5 bases). CDR1 and CDR2 from the germline V gene are SGHDN and FVKESK. V was shortened by 1 base and J by 10 bases, with 16 bases between the two germline ends. The CDR3 spans 14 residues. The CDR3 DNA is TGTGCCAGCAGCCAAGGGAATAGGGAAGGGGTAGCTTTCTTT. It is translated as CASSQGNREGVAFF.

This clone was found a few times. The chain employs TRBV7-2 and TRBJ1-6; D gene uncertain. V was clipped by 3 bases and J by 7 bases, with 7 bases between them. The CDR3 consists of 13 residues. Germline V gene data show CDR1 as SGHTA and CDR2 as FQGNSA. The CDR3: CASSFVGNSPLHF. The CDR3 nucleotides are TGTGCCAGCAGCTTCGTGGGGAATTCACCCCTCCACTTT.

The chain recombines TRBV7-2 with TRBJ1-2, with TRBD1 matching over 7 bases. CDR3 length: 14 residues. In germline, CDR1 is SGHTA, CDR2 FQGNSA. Losses at the gene ends were 7 bases for V and 4 bases for J; bases not matched to a gene: 9. The CDR3 nucleotides are TGTGCCAGCACCCAGGGGGGTGGGGGCTATGGCTACACCTTC. It encodes CASTQGGGGYGYTF.

The rearrangement joins TRBV5-1 to TRBJ2-1, with D maybe TRBD2 (5 bases). The CDR3 is 14 amino acids. Germline V gene sequence: CDR1 SGHRS, CDR2 YFSETQ. V was pared by 0 bases and J by 10 bases, with 14 bases between. This chain's CDR3 is CASSLANGESEQFF. The CDR3 nucleotides are TGCGCCAGCAGCTTGGCCAACGGGGAGAGCGAGCAGTTCTTC.

This clone was seen just once. The chain recombines TRBV18 with TRBJ2-2, with D perhaps TRBD2 (5 bases). The length of the CDR3 is 19 residues. The ends were cut back, 0 bases at V and 2 bases at J, with 19 bases in the middle. Germline V gene lookup returns CDR1 KGHSH and CDR2 LQKENI. The CDR3 protein is CASSPPRGPGVRNTGELFF. CDR3 DNA sequence: TGTGCCAGCTCACCACCACGAGGCCCCGGGGTCCGAAACACCGGGGAGCTGTTTTTT.